Below, 3 T cell receptor beta chains from the same sample are listed, as sequenced in a study of blood T cell repertoires in COVID-19. Only in-frame clones appear in the TCRdb table, and some are missing; sequencing was by immunoSEQ multiplex PCR. The sample lists about 300,000 clones, 75% to 90% occurring once. The specimen was PBMCs or T cells enriched from blood (not recorded which). These receptors were obtained from a woman aged 45-65 years who had recovered from COVID-19.

The chain combines TRBV7-7 with TRBJ1-5; TRBD1 matches at 7 bases. The CDR3 spans 17 residues. Germline CDR1 and CDR2: SSHAT and FNYEAQ (reference sequence). Trimming at V came to 1 base and at J to 0 bases, leaving 6 bases not matched to a gene. In nucleotides, the CDR3 is TGTGCCAGCAGCTTAGGACAGGGTTTGTATAGCAATCAGCCCCAGCATTTT. The encoded protein is CASSLGQGLYSNQPQHF.

CDR3 nucleotides: TGTGCCACCAGCAGAGACGAACAAGGGGTATTAAGCACAGATACGCAGTATTTT. It translates to CATSRDEQGVLSTDTQYF. The chain uses TRBV15 and TRBJ2-3; tentatively, D is TRBD1 (5 bases). Germline loops: CDR1 LNHNV, CDR2 YYDKDF (reference sequence). The CDR3 is 18 residues long. V lost 0 bases to trimming and J lost 0 bases, with 16 bases between them.

The genes are TRBV30 and TRBJ2-3; D might be TRBD2 (5 bases). The CDR3 totals 15 residues. V was pared by 0 bases and J by 0 bases, with 10 bases between. Germline loops: CDR1 GTSNPN, CDR2 SVGIG (reference sequence). This CDR3 is CAWSVISGSTDTQYF. CDR3 bases: TGTGCCTGGAGTGTAATAAGCGGTAGCACAGATACGCAGTATTTT.